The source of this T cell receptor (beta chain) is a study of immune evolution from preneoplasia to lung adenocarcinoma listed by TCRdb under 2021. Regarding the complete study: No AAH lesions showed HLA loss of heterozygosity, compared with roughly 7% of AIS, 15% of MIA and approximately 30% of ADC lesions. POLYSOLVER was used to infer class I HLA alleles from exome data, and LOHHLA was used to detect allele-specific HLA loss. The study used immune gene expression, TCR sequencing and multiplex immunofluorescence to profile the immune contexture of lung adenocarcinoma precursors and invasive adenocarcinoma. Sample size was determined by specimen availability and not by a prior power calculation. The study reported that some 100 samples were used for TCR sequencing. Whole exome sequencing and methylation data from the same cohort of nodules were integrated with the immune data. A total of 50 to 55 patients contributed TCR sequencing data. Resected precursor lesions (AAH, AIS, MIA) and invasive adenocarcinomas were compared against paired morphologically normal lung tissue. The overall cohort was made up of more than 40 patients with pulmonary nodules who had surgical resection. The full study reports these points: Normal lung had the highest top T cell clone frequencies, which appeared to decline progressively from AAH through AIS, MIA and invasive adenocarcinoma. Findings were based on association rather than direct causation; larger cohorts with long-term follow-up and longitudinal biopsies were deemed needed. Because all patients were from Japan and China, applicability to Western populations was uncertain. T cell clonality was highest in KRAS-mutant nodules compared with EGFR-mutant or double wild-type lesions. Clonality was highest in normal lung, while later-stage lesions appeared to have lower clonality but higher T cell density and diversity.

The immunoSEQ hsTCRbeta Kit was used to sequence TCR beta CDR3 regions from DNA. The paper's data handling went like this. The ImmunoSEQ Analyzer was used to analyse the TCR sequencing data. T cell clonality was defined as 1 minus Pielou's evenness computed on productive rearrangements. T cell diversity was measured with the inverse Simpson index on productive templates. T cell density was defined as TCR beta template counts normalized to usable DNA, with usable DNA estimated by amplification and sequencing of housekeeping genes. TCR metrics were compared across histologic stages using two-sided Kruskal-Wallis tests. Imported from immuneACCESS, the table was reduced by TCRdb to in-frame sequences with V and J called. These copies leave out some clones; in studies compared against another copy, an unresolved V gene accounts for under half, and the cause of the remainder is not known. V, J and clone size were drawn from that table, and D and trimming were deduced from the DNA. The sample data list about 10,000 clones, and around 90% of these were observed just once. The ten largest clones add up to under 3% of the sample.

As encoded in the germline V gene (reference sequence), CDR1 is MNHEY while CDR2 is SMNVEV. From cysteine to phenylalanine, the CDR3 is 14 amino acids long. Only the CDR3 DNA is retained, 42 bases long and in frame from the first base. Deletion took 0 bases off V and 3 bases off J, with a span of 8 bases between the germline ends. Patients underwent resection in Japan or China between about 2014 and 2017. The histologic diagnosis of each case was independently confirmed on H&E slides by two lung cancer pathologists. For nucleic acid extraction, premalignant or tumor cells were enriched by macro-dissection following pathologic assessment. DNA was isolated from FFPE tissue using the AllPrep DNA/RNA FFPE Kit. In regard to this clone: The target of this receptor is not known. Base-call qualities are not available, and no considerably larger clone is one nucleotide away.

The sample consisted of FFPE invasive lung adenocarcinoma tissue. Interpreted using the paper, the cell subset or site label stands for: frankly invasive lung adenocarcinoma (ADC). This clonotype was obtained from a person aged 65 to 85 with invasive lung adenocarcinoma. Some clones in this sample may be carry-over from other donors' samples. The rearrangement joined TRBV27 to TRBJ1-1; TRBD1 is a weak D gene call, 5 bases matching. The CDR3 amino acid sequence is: CASSLSGVYTEAFF. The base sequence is TGTGCCAGCAGTTTATCGGGGGTGTACACTGAAGCTTTCTTT.